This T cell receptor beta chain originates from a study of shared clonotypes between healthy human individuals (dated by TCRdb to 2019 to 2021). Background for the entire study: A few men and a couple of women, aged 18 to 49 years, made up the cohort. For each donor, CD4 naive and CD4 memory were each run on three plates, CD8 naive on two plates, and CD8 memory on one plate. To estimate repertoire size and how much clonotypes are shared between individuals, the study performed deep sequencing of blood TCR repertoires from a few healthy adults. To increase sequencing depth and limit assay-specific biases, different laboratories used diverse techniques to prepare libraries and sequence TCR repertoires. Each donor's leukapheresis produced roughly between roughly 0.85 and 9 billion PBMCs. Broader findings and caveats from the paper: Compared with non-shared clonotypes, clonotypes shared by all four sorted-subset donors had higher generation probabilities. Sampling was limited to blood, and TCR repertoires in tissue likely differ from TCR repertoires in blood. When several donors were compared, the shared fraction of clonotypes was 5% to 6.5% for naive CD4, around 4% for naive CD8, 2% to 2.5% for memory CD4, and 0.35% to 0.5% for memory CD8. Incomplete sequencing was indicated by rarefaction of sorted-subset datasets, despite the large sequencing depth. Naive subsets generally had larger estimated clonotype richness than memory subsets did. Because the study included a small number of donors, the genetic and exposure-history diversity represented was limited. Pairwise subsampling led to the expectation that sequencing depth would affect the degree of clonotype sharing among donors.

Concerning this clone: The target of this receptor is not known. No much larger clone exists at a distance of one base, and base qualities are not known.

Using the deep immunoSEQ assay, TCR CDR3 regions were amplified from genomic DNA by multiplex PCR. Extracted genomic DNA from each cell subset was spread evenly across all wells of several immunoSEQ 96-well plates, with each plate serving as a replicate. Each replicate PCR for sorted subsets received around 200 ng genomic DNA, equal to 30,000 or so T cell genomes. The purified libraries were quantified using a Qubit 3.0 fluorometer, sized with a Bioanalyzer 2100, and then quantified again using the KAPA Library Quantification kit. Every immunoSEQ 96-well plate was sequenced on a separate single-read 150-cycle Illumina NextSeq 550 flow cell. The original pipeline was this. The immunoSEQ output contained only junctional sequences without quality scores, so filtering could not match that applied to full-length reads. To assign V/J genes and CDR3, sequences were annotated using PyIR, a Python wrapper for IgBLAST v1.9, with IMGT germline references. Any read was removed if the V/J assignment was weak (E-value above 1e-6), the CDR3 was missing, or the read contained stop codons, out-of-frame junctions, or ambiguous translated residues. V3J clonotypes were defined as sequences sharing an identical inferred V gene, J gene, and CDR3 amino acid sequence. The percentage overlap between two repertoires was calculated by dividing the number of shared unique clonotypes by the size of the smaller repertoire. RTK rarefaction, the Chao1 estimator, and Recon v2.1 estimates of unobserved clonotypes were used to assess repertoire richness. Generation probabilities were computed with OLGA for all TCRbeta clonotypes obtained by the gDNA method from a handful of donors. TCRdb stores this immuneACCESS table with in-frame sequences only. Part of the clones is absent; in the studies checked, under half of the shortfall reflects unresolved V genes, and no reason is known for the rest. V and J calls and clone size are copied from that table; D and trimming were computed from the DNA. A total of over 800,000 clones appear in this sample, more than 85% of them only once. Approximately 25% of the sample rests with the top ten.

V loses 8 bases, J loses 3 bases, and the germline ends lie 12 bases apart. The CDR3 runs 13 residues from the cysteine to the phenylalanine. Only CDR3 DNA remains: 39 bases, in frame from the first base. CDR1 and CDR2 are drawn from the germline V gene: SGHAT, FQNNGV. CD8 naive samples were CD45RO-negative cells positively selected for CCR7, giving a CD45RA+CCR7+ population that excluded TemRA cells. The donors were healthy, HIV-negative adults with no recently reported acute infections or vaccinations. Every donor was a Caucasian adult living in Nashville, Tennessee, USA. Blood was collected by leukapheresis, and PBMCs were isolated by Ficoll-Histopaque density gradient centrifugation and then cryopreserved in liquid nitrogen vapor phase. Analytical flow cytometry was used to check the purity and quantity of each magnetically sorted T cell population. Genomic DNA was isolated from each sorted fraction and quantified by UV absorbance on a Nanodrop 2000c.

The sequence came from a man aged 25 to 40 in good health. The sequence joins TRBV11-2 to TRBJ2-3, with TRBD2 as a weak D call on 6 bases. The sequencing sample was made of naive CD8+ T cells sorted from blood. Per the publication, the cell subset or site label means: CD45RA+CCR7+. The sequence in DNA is TGTGCCAGCCTATGGGCGGGGACAGATACGCAGTATTTT. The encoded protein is CASLWAGTDTQYF.